This T cell receptor (beta chain) was profiled in a study of blood T cell repertoires in COVID-19. Study-level information: Researchers got acute and convalescent COVID-19 samples from the United States, Italy and Spain. Sample material is recorded as cDNA or gDNA derived from T cells, B-cell-depleted T cells, or PBMCs.

CDR1 is SGHAT and CDR2 is FQNNGV in the germline V gene. J was trimmed by 5 bases and V by 3 bases; bases with no gene match: 4. The CDR3 is made up of 13 amino acids. In the source study's methods: Reference gene primer amplification yielded estimated nucleated cell counts. TCRdb's copy holds only in-frame clones and misses some; the assay was immunoSEQ multiplex PCR. V and J calls and clone size are given by that table; D and trimming were obtained from the DNA. The repertoire holds about 200,000 clones, about nine tenths seen once, with roughly 6.7% in the top ten. The chain employs TRBV11-2 and TRBJ2-7; 7 bases line up with TRBD1. Sequencing input: peripheral blood. The TCR originated in a man between 35 and 55 years old with acute or convalescent COVID-19. The chain's CDR3 is CASSFTGDDEQYF. CDR3 DNA: TGTGCCAGCAGCTTTACAGGGGACGACGAGCAGTACTTC. The full variable domain, completed using reference TRBV11-2 and TRBJ2-7, is EAGVAQSPRYKIIEKRQSVAFWCNPISGHATLYWYQQILGQGPKLLIQFQNNGVVDDSQLPKDRFSAERLKGVDSTLKIQPAKLEDSAVYLCASSFTGDDEQYFGPGTRLTVT.